Below are 27 T cell receptor beta chains sequenced from a single sample in a study of spatial heterogeneity in lung cancer. The time point: blood at routine non-recurrence follow-up after resection. TCRdb recomputed calls from the 5' RACE reads with MiXCR, one row per CDR3 protein. Of around 27,000 distinct CDR3 sequences listed, 5% to 5.5% are singletons. Specimen: PBMCs, collected at follow-up. Source of these receptors: a female donor with early-stage non-small cell lung cancer.

This clonotype was observed at least ten times. This sequence joins TRBV20-1 and TRBJ2-7; D gene uncertain. Between the trimmed V and J ends, which lost 6 bases and 6 bases, there was a span of 15 bases. There are 12 residues in the CDR3. Germline CDR1 and CDR2: DFQATT and SNEGSKA (reference sequence). The CDR3 DNA follows: TGCAGTGCGGACGCCCTGGAGCTCGAGCAGTACTTC. It yields the protein CSADALELEQYF.

This clonotype was found many times. V and J are TRBV6-8 and TRBJ2-7; the match to TRBD2 covers 7 bases. CDR3 length: 15 amino acids. The trim removed 7 bases at V and 0 bases at J, leaving 9 bases unmatched. Germline values: CDR1 MNHGY, CDR2 SAAAGT. CDR3 bases: TGTGCCAGCAAATCGGCGGGAGCGATCTCCTACGAGCAGTACTTC. Protein product: CASKSAGAISYEQYF.

This clonotype has more than one count but fewer than ten. V usage is TRBV20-1 and J usage is TRBJ2-7; perhaps TRBD2 as D (7 bases). The CDR3 has 14 amino acids. The V and J ends lost 1 base and 6 bases respectively, with 16 bases between them. The germline V gene has CDR1 DFQATT and CDR2 SNEGSKA (reference sequence). The CDR3 DNA reads TGCAGTGCTAGAGGGACAGCGGGGATCTCCGAGCAGTACTTC. This sequence encodes CSARGTAGISEQYF.

This chain uses TRBV19 with TRBJ1-1; maybe TRBD1 (6 bases). Trimming removed 2 bases at V and 7 bases at J, with 14 bases between. The germline V gene has CDR1 LNHDA and CDR2 SQIVND (reference sequence). The CDR3 consists of 14 residues. The CDR3 sequence is CASSISAGALEAFF. The CDR3, as DNA: TGTGCCAGTAGTATATCGGCAGGGGCTCTTGAAGCTTTCTTT.

This clonotype was seen a few times. This rearrangement joins TRBV4-3 to TRBJ2-7, with 13 bases lining up with TRBD2. The CDR3 loop spans 15 amino acids. CDR1 is LGHNA, CDR2 YSLEER, per germline. With 4 bases clipped from V and 6 bases from J, the junction kept 6 bases outside the gene matches. The CDR3, as DNA: TGCGCCAGCAGCCTACTAGCGGGAGGGAAGGGCGAGCAGTACTTC. Residues: CASSLLAGGKGEQYF.

This clonotype was detected ten times or more. The chain has TRBV3-1 and TRBJ2-5, with D maybe TRBD2 (7 bases). V gave up 1 base and J gave up 2 bases, with 11 bases separating them. The length of the CDR3 is 15 residues. CDR1 and CDR2 (germline): LGHDT, YNNKEL (reference sequence). The CDR3 DNA reads TGTGCCAGCAGCCAAGCGGGGGGCCTTCAAGAGACCCAGTACTTC. It is translated as CASSQAGGLQETQYF.

The sample holds many counts of this clonotype. This rearrangement joins TRBV5-4 to TRBJ2-3, with D perhaps matching TRBD2 (7 bases). Trimming took 4 bases from V and 0 from J, leaving 15 bases between them. CDR1 is SGHNT, CDR2 YYREEE, per germline (reference sequence). The CDR3 is 16 amino acids. Here the CDR3 DNA reads TGTGCCAGCAGCCGGGGGGCTAGCTCTAGCACAGATACGCAGTATTTT. It codes for CASSRGASSSTDTQYF.

This clonotype was picked up many times. The rearrangement links TRBV5-1 to TRBJ2-3, with TRBD2 identical over 12 bases. Germline V gene data show CDR1 as SGHRS and CDR2 as YFSETQ. The CDR3 spans 15 residues. V was pared by 3 bases and J by 2 bases, with 1 base of the junction left unmatched. The CDR3 region has the DNA TGCGCCAGCAGCTCTAGCGGGAGGGACACAGATACGCAGTATTTT. Its protein product is CASSSSGRDTDTQYF.

This clonotype was recorded at least ten times. The chain is built from TRBV5-1 and TRBJ2-2; D not certain. Per the germline V gene, CDR1 is SGHRS and CDR2 is YFSETQ. The V and J ends lost 0 bases and 3 bases respectively, with 9 bases between them. The CDR3 consists of 15 residues. The CDR3 protein is CASSLVETYTGELFF. The DNA of the CDR3 is TGCGCCAGCAGCTTGGTCGAGACCTACACCGGGGAGCTGTTTTTT.

This clonotype came up many times. The chain is built from TRBV24-1 and TRBJ2-1; D could derive from TRBD1 or TRBD2 (6 bases each). The CDR3 sequence is 18 residues long. Trimming pared 0 bases from V and 1 base from J, leaving 15 bases between. Germline CDR1 is KGHDR and CDR2 is SFDVKD. The CDR3: CATSDLKLGAGSYNEQFF. The DNA of the CDR3 is TGTGCCACCAGTGATTTGAAGCTGGGGGCGGGATCCTACAATGAGCAGTTCTTC.

This clonotype was observed many times. This sequence joins TRBV30 and TRBJ2-4, with TRBD1 matching 9 bases. V gave up 5 bases and J gave up 8 bases; unmatched junction bases: 7. This CDR3 has 13 amino acids. CDR1 and CDR2 from the germline V gene are GTSNPN and SVGIG (reference sequence). CDR3 in DNA: TGTGCCTGGGGGCTGGGACAGGGAGACATTCAGTACTTC. It translates to CAWGLGQGDIQYF.

The gene calls are TRBV12-3 or TRBV12-4 and TRBJ2-3; D is ambiguous. V was shortened by 0 bases and J by 6 bases, with 4 bases between the two germline ends. This CDR3 region has 12 residues. CDR3 sequence: CASSLARDTQYF. DNA for the CDR3: TGTGCCAGCAGTTTAGCGCGGGATACGCAGTATTTT.

The table lists this clonotype with many counts. J is TRBJ2-1 and V is TRBV12-3 or TRBV12-4; 7 nucleotides agree with TRBD2. This CDR3 comprises 13 residues. With 5 bases clipped from V and 6 bases from J, the junction kept 4 bases outside the gene matches. The DNA of the CDR3 is TGTGCCAGCAGTGGACTAGAGTCCAATGAGCAGTTCTTC. It codes for CASSGLESNEQFF.

This clonotype was detected many times. The V and J genes are TRBV9 and TRBJ2-5; 14 bases align to TRBD2. J lost 5 bases, V lost 4 bases, and 7 bases had no gene match. Germline assignment: CDR1 SGDLS and CDR2 YYNGEE. There are 16 residues in the CDR3. DNA of the CDR3: TGTGCCAGCAGCCCGACTAGCGGGAGGGCAGGGGAGACCCAGTACTTC. It is translated as CASSPTSGRAGETQYF.

This clonotype was counted many times. The V and J genes are TRBV28 and TRBJ2-3; no clear D gene. The germline CDR1 and CDR2 sequences are MDHEN and SYDVKM. Trimming left V 7 bases short and J 0 bases short, with 20 bases between. The CDR3 loop spans 17 amino acids. The CDR3 nucleotides read TGTGCCAGCAAGCCACCTGCCCTCTTAACTAGCACAGATACGCAGTATTTT. It yields the protein CASKPPALLTSTDTQYF. Full variable domain (missing parts from reference TRBV28 and TRBJ2-3): DVKVTQSSRYLVKRTGEKVFLECVQDMDHENMFWYRQDPGLGLRLIYFSYDVKMKEKGDIPEGYSVSREKKERFSLILESASTNQTSMYLCASKPPALLTSTDTQYFGPGTRLTVL.

This clonotype was found many times. In DNA, the CDR3 is TGCGCCAGCAGTTCGGGACGGGCCTCTGGGGCCAACGTCCTGACTTTC. This encodes CASSSGRASGANVLTF. The rearrangement joins TRBV5-1 to TRBJ2-6, with D tentatively TRBD1 or TRBD2 (5 bases each). V shed 5 bases and J shed 0 bases, with 12 bases lying between them. There are 16 residues in the CDR3. In germline, CDR1 is SGHRS, CDR2 YFSETQ.

In this sample, this clonotype turned up many times. The chain links TRBV5-4 to TRBJ2-3, with TRBD2 matching 7 bases. CDR1 and CDR2 (germline): SGHNT, YYREEE (reference sequence). The CDR3 runs 13 residues. J was trimmed by 1 base and V by 5 bases; bases with no gene match: 1. The CDR3 region is CASRSGGTDTQYF. The CDR3 DNA is TGTGCCAGCAGGAGCGGGGGCACAGATACGCAGTATTTT.

There are many counts of this clonotype. The chain uses TRBV7-2 and TRBJ2-2, with 7 bases matching TRBD2. The germline V gene has CDR1 SGHTA and CDR2 FQGNSA. This CDR3 comprises 16 residues. V gave up 5 bases and J gave up 6 bases; unmatched junction bases: 12. CDR3 coding DNA: TGTGCCAGCAGCCCATATAGGGCTAGCGGAGCCGGGGAGCTGTTTTTT. Protein sequence: CASSPYRASGAGELFF.

Regarding this clonotype: An end of the junction differs from the germline gene, which may be a read error. This chain joins TRBV9 and TRBJ1-2; no firm D call. The CDR3 runs to 12 residues. CDR1 SGDLS and CDR2 YYNGEE come from the germline V gene. CDR3 sequence reads: CVSSVTGKGYTF. The CDR3 nucleotides are TGTGTCAGCAGCGTAACTGGGAAAGGCTACACCTTC.

Ten or more counts support this clonotype. This chain uses TRBV23-1 with TRBJ2-2, with D possibly matching TRBD1 (6 bases). TRBV23-1 is known as an ORF, though its function is uncertain. The CDR3 contains 18 residues. Trimming removed 3 bases from V and 6 bases from J, with 23 bases in between. CDR3 sequence (DNA): TGCGCCAGCAGTCACTCCGGCCCAAACAGGGTTCGGGCCGGGGAGCTGTTTTTT. Protein product: CASSHSGPNRVRAGELFF.

The gene calls are TRBV7-9 and TRBJ2-3, with D perhaps being TRBD1 or TRBD2 (5 bases each). V was cut by 5 bases and J by 5 bases, with 17 bases left in between. This CDR3 has 15 amino acids. Germline lookup yields CDR1 SEHNR and CDR2 FQNEAQ (reference sequence). CDR3 protein: CASSNRDLRVDTQYF. CDR3 in DNA: TGTGCCAGCAGCAACCGGGACCTGCGGGTAGATACGCAGTATTTT. Full variable domain (outside the CDR3, taken from reference TRBV7-9 and TRBJ2-3): DTGVSQNPRHKITKRGQNVTFRCDPISEHNRLYWYRQTLGQGPEFLTYFQNEAQLEKSRLLSDRFSAERPKGSFSTLEIQRTEQGDSAMYLCASSNRDLRVDTQYFGPGTRLTVL.

This clonotype was seen ten or more times. CDR3 sequence (DNA): TGTGCCAGCAGTCCAAGCGGGAGATCCTACGAGCAGTACTTC. Its protein is CASSPSGRSYEQYF. The chain combines TRBV12-3 or TRBV12-4 with TRBJ2-7; 8 nucleotides align to TRBD2. The CDR3 extends over 14 amino acids. With 5 bases clipped from V and 1 base from J, the junction kept 4 bases outside the gene matches.

Points on this clonotype: A much more abundant neighbour one base away suggests this may be a read error. The rearrangement links TRBV3-1 to TRBJ2-7; no clear D. Looked up from germline, CDR1 is LGHDT and CDR2 is YNNKEL (reference sequence). The CDR3 is 13 amino acids. In nucleotides, the CDR3 is TGTGCCAGCAACCAAGGCTCGAAGGGCGAGCAGTACTTC. As protein: CASNQGSKGEQYF.

This clonotype was counted ten times or more. The CDR3 nucleotides read TGTGCCAGCAGGATTGCTCATAGCGGGACCGGGGAGCTGTTTTTT. Translation: CASRIAHSGTGELFF. The V call is TRBV28, the J call TRBJ2-2, with TRBD2 matching over 7 bases. The CDR3 totals 15 residues. Trimming took 6 bases from V and 5 from J; bases not matched to a gene: 9. CDR1 and CDR2 (germline): MDHEN, SYDVKM. Full variable domain (outside the CDR3, taken from reference TRBV28 and TRBJ2-2): DVKVTQSSRYLVKRTGEKVFLECVQDMDHENMFWYRQDPGLGLRLIYFSYDVKMKEKGDIPEGYSVSREKKERFSLILESASTNQTSMYLCASRIAHSGTGELFFGEGSRLTVL.

This clonotype was detected only a few times. The genes are TRBV5-6 and TRBJ1-1, with a weak D call TRBD1 (5 bases). Trimming took 1 base from V and 10 from J, leaving 17 bases between them. CDR1 is SGHDT and CDR2 is YYEEEE in the germline V gene. The CDR3 runs 14 residues. CDR3 residues: CASSLPGLAAAAFF. The CDR3, as DNA: TGTGCCAGCAGCTTGCCGGGACTGGCCGCGGCAGCTTTCTTT.

There are many counts of this clonotype. The V call is TRBV5-1, the J call TRBJ2-1; 10 bases agree with TRBD2. V lost 2 bases, J lost 6 bases, and 8 bases stayed unmatched. The length of the CDR3 is 16 residues. Germline values: CDR1 SGHRS, CDR2 YFSETQ. CDR3 DNA: TGCGCCAGCAGCTTTTTTGGTAGCGGGGGGCGCAATGAGCAGTTCTTC. It specifies CASSFFGSGGRNEQFF. The full variable domain, rest sourced from reference TRBV5-1 and TRBJ2-1, is KAGVTQTPRYLIKTRGQQVTLSCSPISGHRSVSWYQQTPGQGLQFLFEYFSETQRNKGNFPGRFSGRQFSNSRSEMNVSTLELGDSALYLCASSFFGSGGRNEQFFGPGTRLTVL.

A word on this clonotype: A much larger clone lies a single base off, so this may be a read error. V is TRBV3-1 and J is TRBJ2-4; weak D call: TRBD2 (5 bases). This CDR3 comprises 16 residues. CDR1 is LGHDT, CDR2 YNNKEL, per germline (reference sequence). In DNA, the CDR3 is TGTGTCAGCAGCACCCGACAAGGGTTGAGGGAAAACATTCAGTACTTC. Protein product: CVSSTRQGLRENIQYF.